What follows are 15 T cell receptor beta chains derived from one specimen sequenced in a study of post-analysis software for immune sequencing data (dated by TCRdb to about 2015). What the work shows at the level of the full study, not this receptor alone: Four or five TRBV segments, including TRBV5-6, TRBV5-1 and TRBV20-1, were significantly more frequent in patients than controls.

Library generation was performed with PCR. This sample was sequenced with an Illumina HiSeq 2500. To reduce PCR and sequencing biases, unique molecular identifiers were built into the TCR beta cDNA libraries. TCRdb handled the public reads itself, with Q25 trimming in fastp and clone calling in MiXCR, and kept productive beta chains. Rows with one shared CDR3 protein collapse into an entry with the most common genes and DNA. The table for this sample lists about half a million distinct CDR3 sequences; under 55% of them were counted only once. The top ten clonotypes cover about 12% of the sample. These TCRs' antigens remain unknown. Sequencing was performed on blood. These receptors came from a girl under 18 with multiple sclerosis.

The CDR3: CATSREPGAYNEQFF. Here the CDR3 DNA reads TGTGCCACCAGCAGAGAACCAGGCGCCTACAATGAGCAGTTCTTC. The rearrangement links TRBV15 to TRBJ2-1, with D unclear. The CDR3 consists of 15 residues. CDR1 is LNHNV and CDR2 is YYDKDF in the germline V gene (reference sequence). Deletions cut 0 bases from V and 2 bases from J, with 8 bases between.

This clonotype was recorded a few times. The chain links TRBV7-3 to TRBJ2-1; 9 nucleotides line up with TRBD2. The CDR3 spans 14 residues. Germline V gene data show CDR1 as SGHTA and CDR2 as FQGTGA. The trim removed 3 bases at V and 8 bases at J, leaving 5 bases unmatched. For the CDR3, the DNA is TGTGCCAGCAGCTTGGATAGCGGGAGTGATGAGCAGTTCTTC. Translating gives CASSLDSGSDEQFF.

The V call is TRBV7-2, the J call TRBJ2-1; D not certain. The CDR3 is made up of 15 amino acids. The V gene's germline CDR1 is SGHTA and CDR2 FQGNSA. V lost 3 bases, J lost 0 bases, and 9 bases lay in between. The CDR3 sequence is CASSLAISSYNEQFF. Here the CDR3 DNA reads TGTGCCAGCAGCTTGGCTATCAGCTCCTACAATGAGCAGTTCTTC.

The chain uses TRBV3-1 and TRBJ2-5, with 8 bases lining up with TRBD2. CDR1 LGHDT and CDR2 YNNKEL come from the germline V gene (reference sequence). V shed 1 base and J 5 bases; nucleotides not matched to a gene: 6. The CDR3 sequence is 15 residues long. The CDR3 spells CASSQVRAGVETQYF. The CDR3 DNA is TGTGCCAGCAGCCAAGTACGAGCGGGAGTGGAGACCCAGTACTTC.

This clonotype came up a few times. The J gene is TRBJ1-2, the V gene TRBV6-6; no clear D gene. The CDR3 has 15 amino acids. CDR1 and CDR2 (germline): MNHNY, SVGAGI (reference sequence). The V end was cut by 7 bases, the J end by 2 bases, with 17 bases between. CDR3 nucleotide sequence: TGTGCCAGCACTTTTGAGGGTTATTCCAACTATGGCTACACCTTC. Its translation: CASTFEGYSNYGYTF.

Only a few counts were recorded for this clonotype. CDR3 region: CSAIPGQGVNEQFF. DNA of the CDR3: TGCAGTGCCATCCCGGGACAGGGTGTCAATGAGCAGTTCTTC. V and J are TRBV20-1 and TRBJ2-1, with 9 positions matching TRBD1. Germline assignment: CDR1 DFQATT and CDR2 SNEGSKA (reference sequence). Trimming at V came to 6 bases and at J to 6 bases, leaving 9 bases not matched to a gene. The CDR3 runs 14 residues.

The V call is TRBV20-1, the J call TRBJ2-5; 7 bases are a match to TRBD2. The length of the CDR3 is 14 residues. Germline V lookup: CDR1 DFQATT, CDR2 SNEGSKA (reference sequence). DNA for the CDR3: TGCAGCGGATCGGGGGGACTACCTCAAGAGACCCAGTACTTC. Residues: CSGSGGLPQETQYF.

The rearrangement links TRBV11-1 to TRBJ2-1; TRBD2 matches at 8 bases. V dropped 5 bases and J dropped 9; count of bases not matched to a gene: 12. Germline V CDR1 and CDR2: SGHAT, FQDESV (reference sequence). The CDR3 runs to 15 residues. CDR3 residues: CASSLGAGTRSEQFF. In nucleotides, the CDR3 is TGTGCCAGCAGCCTAGGGGCCGGGACTAGGAGTGAGCAGTTCTTC.

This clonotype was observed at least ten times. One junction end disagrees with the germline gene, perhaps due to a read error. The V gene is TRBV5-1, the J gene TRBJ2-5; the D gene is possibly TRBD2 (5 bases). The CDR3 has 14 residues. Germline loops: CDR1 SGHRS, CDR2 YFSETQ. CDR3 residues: CASSLGGGQETQYF. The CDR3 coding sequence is TGTGCCAGCAGCTTGGGTGGAGGCCAAGAGACCCAGTACTTC. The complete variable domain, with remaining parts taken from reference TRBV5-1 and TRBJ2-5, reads KAGVTQTPRYLIKTRGQQVTLSCSPISGHRSVSWYQQTPGQGLQFLFEYFSETQRNKGNFPGRFSGRQFSNSRSEMNVSTLELGDSALYLCASSLGGGQETQYFGPGTRLLVL.

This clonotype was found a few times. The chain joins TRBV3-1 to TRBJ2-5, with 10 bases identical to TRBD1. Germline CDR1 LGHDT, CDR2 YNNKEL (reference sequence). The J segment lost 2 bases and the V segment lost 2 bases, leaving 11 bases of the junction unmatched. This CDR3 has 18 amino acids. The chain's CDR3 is CASSQYRPGQGTQETQYF. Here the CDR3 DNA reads TGTGCCAGCAGCCAATATCGGCCGGGACAGGGGACACAAGAGACCCAGTACTTC.

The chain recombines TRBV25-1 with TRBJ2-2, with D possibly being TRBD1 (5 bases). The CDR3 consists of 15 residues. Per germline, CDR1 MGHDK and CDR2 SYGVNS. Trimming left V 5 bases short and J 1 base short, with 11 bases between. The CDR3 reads CASSPQDKNTGELFF. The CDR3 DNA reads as TGTGCCAGCAGTCCACAGGACAAGAACACCGGGGAGCTGTTTTTT.

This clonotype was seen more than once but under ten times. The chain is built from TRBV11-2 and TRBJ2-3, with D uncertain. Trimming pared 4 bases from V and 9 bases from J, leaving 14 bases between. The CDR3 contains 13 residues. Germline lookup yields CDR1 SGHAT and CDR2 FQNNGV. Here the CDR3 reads CASSSDPVGTQYF. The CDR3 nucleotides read TGTGCCAGCAGCTCGGACCCAGTCGGGACGCAGTATTTT.

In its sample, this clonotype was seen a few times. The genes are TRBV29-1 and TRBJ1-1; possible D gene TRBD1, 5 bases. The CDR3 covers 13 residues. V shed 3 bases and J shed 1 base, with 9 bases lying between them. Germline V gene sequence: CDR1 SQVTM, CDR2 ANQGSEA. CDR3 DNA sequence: TGCAGCGTTGATTGGGGCACGAACACTGAAGCTTTCTTT. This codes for CSVDWGTNTEAFF.

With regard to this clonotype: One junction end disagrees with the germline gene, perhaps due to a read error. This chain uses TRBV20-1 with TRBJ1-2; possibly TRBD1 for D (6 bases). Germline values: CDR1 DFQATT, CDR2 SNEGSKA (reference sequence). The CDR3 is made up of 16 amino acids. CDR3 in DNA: TGCAGTGCTGGAGAGGGGGGGCGAGGAGTAAACTATGGCTACACCTTC. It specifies CSAGEGGRGVNYGYTF.

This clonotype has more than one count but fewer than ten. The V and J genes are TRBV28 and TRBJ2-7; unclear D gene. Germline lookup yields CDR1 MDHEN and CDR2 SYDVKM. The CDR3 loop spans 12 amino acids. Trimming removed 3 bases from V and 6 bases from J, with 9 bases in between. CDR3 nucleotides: TGTGCCAGCAGTTTCGGCCTTGGCGAGCAGTACTTC. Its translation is CASSFGLGEQYF.